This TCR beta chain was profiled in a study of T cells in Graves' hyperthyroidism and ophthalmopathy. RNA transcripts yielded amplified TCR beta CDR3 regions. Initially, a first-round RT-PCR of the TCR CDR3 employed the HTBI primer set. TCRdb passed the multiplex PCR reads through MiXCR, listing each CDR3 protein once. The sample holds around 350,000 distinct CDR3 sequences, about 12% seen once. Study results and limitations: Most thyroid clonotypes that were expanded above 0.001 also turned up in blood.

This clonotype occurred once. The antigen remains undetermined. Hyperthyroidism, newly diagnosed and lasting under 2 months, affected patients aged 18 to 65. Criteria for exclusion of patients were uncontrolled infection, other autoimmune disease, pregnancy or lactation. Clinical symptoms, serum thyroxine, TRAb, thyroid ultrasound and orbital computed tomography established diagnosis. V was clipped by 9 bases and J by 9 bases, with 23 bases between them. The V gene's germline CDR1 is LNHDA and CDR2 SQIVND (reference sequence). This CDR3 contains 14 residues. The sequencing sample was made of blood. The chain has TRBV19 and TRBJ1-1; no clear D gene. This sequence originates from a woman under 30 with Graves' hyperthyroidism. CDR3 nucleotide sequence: TGTGCCAGCGTGACCGAGAATTATGGAACCCAAGCTTTCTTT. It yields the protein CASVTENYGTQAFF. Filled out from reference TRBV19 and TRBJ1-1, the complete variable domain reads DGGITQSPKYLFRKEGQNVTLSCEQNLNHDAMYWYRQDPGQGLRLIYYSQIVNDFQKGDIAEGYSVSREKKESFPLTVTSAQKNPTAFYLCASVTENYGTQAFFGQGTRLTVV.